The TCR beta chain under discussion was sequenced for a study of OX40 agonist ivuxolimab in advanced cancers. For the study at large: Six ivuxolimab dose levels, 0.01 to 10 mg/kg, were given intravenously every 2 weeks. A male proportion of under 90% was recorded, with mean age about 62 years and range about 23 to 90.

Blood samples were obtained at baseline, cycle 4 day 1, and cycle 7 day 1. V was pared by 3 bases and J by 4 bases, with 13 bases between. CDR3 size: 14 residues. CDR1 and CDR2 from the germline V gene are SGHRS and YFSETQ. Profiling relied on immunoSEQ multiplex PCR, and the TCRdb table lists in-frame clones only, not all of them. The repertoire holds about 86,000 clones, nearly 90% seen once, with about 0.2% in the top ten. This specimen consisted of CD4+ or CD8+ T cells sorted from blood, obtained in a trial of the OX40 agonist ivuxolimab. This receptor was obtained from an adult with an advanced solid tumor such as melanoma, head and neck, liver or kidney cancer. V usage is TRBV5-1 and J usage is TRBJ1-2; D not certain. CDR3 DNA sequence: TGCGCCAGCAGCTCCTCCTCCGGGTCCTATGGCTACACCTTC. It specifies CASSSSSGSYGYTF.